Each of the 20 T cell receptor beta chains below was sequenced from the same sample in a study of T-cell reconstitution after alpha-beta-depleted transplantation in children (dated by TCRdb to the mid-2010s). This specimen's treatment or condition label, interpreted: allogeneic hematopoietic cell transplantation with graft depleted of TCRalphabeta T cells and CD19 B cells. Library construction relied on PCR. Sequencing was carried out with an Illumina HiSeq 2500. Molecular barcoding was employed in the preparation of TCR libraries, with unique molecular identifiers being used to normalize TCRbeta repertoire quantification. TCRdb cleaned the public reads at Q25 with fastp, built clones with MiXCR and kept in-frame beta chains. Here each entry gathers all rows of one CDR3 protein and keeps the most common genes and DNA. The sample table records 550,000 to 800,000 distinct CDR3 sequences; about an eighth of these occur just once. Roughly 0.77% of the sample lies in the top ten.

The input for sequencing was PBMCs, taken before TCRalphabeta/CD19-depleted stem cell transplant. The origin of the receptors is a girl aged 2-10 years with congenital amegakaryocytic thrombocytopenia, due to receive a stem cell transplant.

In this sample, this clonotype turned up many times. J is TRBJ2-2 and V is TRBV29-1, with D possibly being TRBD2 (5 bases). CDR1 is SQVTM, CDR2 ANQGSEA, per germline. The CDR3 runs to 12 residues. V lost 7 bases, J lost 1 base, and 7 bases lay in between. The CDR3 DNA follows: TGCAGCGGTAGCGAGAACACCGGGGAGCTGTTTTTT. Protein product: CSGSENTGELFF.

This clonotype was seen at least ten times. J is TRBJ2-5 and V is TRBV28, with 11 nucleotides matching TRBD2. After removal of 6 bases from V and 3 bases from J, the junction contained 6 bases not matched to a gene. The V gene's germline CDR1 is MDHEN and CDR2 SYDVKM. The CDR3 is 15 residues long. The CDR3 here is CASSSLAGGKETQYF. The CDR3 DNA reads as TGTGCCAGCAGCTCTCTAGCGGGAGGTAAAGAGACCCAGTACTTC. Full variable domain (outside the CDR3, taken from reference TRBV28 and TRBJ2-5): DVKVTQSSRYLVKRTGEKVFLECVQDMDHENMFWYRQDPGLGLRLIYFSYDVKMKEKGDIPEGYSVSREKKERFSLILESASTNQTSMYLCASSSLAGGKETQYFGPGTRLLVL.

The chain uses TRBV20-1 and TRBJ1-2, with 8 bases identical to TRBD1. Germline assignment: CDR1 DFQATT and CDR2 SNEGSKA (reference sequence). The CDR3 has 15 amino acids. The trim removed 2 bases at V and 5 bases at J, leaving 10 bases unmatched. As DNA, the CDR3 is TGCAGTGCTAGACCAGGGGACAGGAGGGAATATGGCTACACCTTC. Protein sequence: CSARPGDRREYGYTF.

This clonotype showed up many times. J is TRBJ2-3 and V is TRBV20-1; 13 bases are a match to TRBD2. The CDR3 length is 14 residues. The germline CDR1 and CDR2 sequences are DFQATT and SNEGSKA (reference sequence). With V trimmed by 6 bases and J by 8 bases, 8 bases remained unmatched. Here the CDR3 DNA reads TGCAGTGCCGGGACTAGCGGGATTCTTGGTACGCAGTATTTT. This translates into CSAGTSGILGTQYF.

In its sample, this clonotype was seen a few times. J is TRBJ2-5 and V is TRBV20-1; 12 bases line up with TRBD2. J gave up 3 bases and V 3 bases, and 8 bases lay outside the gene matches. The V gene's germline CDR1 is DFQATT and CDR2 SNEGSKA (reference sequence). This CDR3 contains 16 residues. CDR3 sequence: CSARAGLAGPKETQYF. The CDR3 DNA reads as TGCAGTGCTAGGGCGGGACTAGCGGGTCCAAAAGAGACCCAGTACTTC.

This clonotype has ten or more counts. The chain employs TRBV12-3 or TRBV12-4 and TRBJ1-5; D remains unclear. This CDR3 is 14 amino acids long. The germline V and J ends were trimmed by 1 base and 9 bases, with 13 bases remaining between them. DNA of the CDR3: TGTGCCAGCAGTTTAGGGTCCGGCGTCGGGCCCCAGCATTTT. Translated: CASSLGSGVGPQHF.

This clonotype was observed many times. This chain uses TRBV29-1 with TRBJ2-5, with 8 bases that match TRBD1. V shed 5 bases and J 5 bases; nucleotides not matched to a gene: 1. Germline V gene lookup returns CDR1 SQVTM and CDR2 ANQGSEA. The CDR3 has 11 amino acids. CDR3: CSVNRGETQYF. The CDR3 nucleotides read TGCAGCGTTAACAGGGGGGAGACCCAGTACTTC.

The V gene is TRBV2, the J gene TRBJ2-3, with no clear D. Deletions cut 4 bases from V and 0 bases from J, with 11 bases between. Germline V gene data show CDR1 as SNHLY and CDR2 as FYNNEI. This CDR3 contains 15 residues. In DNA form, the CDR3 reads TGTGCCAGCAGTGGGACGGATCAAAGCACAGATACGCAGTATTTT. Residues: CASSGTDQSTDTQYF.

This clonotype was seen many times. This chain links TRBV10-2 with TRBJ2-1, with TRBD2 matching over 10 bases. This CDR3 is 15 amino acids long. The trim removed 3 bases at V and 7 bases at J, leaving 6 bases unmatched. Germline lookup yields CDR1 WSHSY and CDR2 SAAADI. This CDR3 reads CASSDSGRAANEQFF. The CDR3 region has the DNA TGCGCCAGCAGTGACAGCGGGAGGGCCGCAAATGAGCAGTTCTTC.

The genes are TRBV7-9 and TRBJ2-7; 8 bases fit TRBD1. The germline CDR1 and CDR2 sequences are SEHNR and FQNEAQ (reference sequence). After removal of 5 bases from V and 3 bases from J, the junction contained 3 bases not matched to a gene. The CDR3 totals 13 residues. CDR3 region: CASSITGGYEQYF. In DNA, the CDR3 is TGTGCCAGCAGCATAACAGGGGGCTACGAGCAGTACTTC.

This clonotype came up many times. V is TRBV5-1 and J is TRBJ2-1; D call uncertain. Per the germline V gene, CDR1 is SGHRS and CDR2 is YFSETQ. There are 15 residues in the CDR3. Trimming stripped 7 bases from V and 0 bases from J, with 14 bases between. The CDR3 nucleotides are TGCGCCAGCCGTCAGAGAACCAGCTCCTACAATGAGCAGTTCTTC. Translation gives CASRQRTSSYNEQFF.

The rearrangement links TRBV20-1 to TRBJ2-7; a possible D gene is TRBD1 (6 bases). V was cut by 6 bases and J by 4 bases, with 16 bases left in between. The CDR3 runs 13 residues. Per germline, CDR1 DFQATT and CDR2 SNEGSKA (reference sequence). CDR3 DNA: TGCAGTGCCGCCAACATACAGGGTTACGAGCAGTACTTC. This translates into CSAANIQGYEQYF.

In this sample, this clonotype turned up many times. The chain couples TRBV12-3 or TRBV12-4 to TRBJ2-1; unclear D gene. The CDR3 extends over 12 amino acids. The ends were cut back, 4 bases at V and 7 bases at J, with 8 bases in the middle. CDR3: CASSSTRNEQFF. DNA of the CDR3: TGTGCCAGCAGTTCCACGAGGAATGAGCAGTTCTTC.

The chain has TRBV7-6 and TRBJ1-3; TRBD1 aligns across 7 bases. Unmatched junction bases numbered 5, after V lost 1 base and J lost 2 bases. Germline V gene data show CDR1 as SGHVS and CDR2 as FNYEAQ. There are 16 residues in the CDR3. The CDR3, as DNA: TGTGCCAGCAGCTTAGAGGGGACAGCGACTGGAAACACCATATATTTT. It translates to CASSLEGTATGNTIYF.

The chain has TRBV15 and TRBJ2-1; D unclear. The CDR3 has 16 amino acids. CDR1 and CDR2 (germline): LNHNV, YYDKDF (reference sequence). Trimming left V 2 bases short and J 2 bases short, with 13 bases between. The CDR3 sequence: CATSRPLQHPYNEQFF. As DNA, the CDR3 is TGTGCCACCAGCAGACCTCTACAGCACCCCTACAATGAGCAGTTCTTC.

This clonotype appeared a few times. DNA of the CDR3: TGTGCCAGCAGTGTGAACTCGGAGCAGTACTTC. Translation: CASSVNSEQYF. The rearrangement links TRBV6-2 or TRBV6-3 to TRBJ2-7; no definite D call. Between the trimmed V and J ends, which lost 5 bases and 7 bases, there was a span of 9 bases. The CDR3 has 11 amino acids. The germline V gene encodes CDR1 MNHEY and CDR2 SVGEGT.

The chain employs TRBV7-2 and TRBJ2-5; D gene unclear. The CDR3 totals 14 residues. V shed 1 base and J shed 4 bases, with 10 bases lying between them. Germline loops: CDR1 SGHTA, CDR2 FQGNSA. As DNA, the CDR3 is TGTGCCAGCAGCTTAGAAGGGCCGGGAGAGACCCAGTACTTC. It translates to CASSLEGPGETQYF. Filled out from reference TRBV7-2 and TRBJ2-5, the complete variable domain reads GAGVSQSPSNKVTEKGKDVELRCDPISGHTALYWYRQSLGQGLEFLIYFQGNSAPDKSGLPSDRFSAERTGGSVSTLTIQRTQQEDSAVYLCASSLEGPGETQYFGPGTRLLVL.

The chain has TRBV12-3 or TRBV12-4 and TRBJ2-1; unclear D gene. V lost 7 bases, J lost 0 bases, and 13 bases lay in between. The CDR3 contains 15 residues. As DNA, the CDR3 is TGTGCCAGCACCCAATACCTCCACTCCTACAATGAGCAGTTCTTC. This sequence encodes CASTQYLHSYNEQFF.

Many counts were recorded for this clonotype. The genes are TRBV2 and TRBJ1-1; 10 nucleotides agree with TRBD1. This CDR3 contains 12 residues. V was pared by 8 bases and J by 6 bases, with 3 bases of the junction left unmatched. CDR1 and CDR2 (germline): SNHLY, FYNNEI. The CDR3 reads CASDRGLAEAFF. The CDR3 DNA follows: TGTGCCAGCGACAGGGGGCTCGCTGAAGCTTTCTTT.

This clonotype was detected only a few times. The rearrangement links TRBV7-8 to TRBJ2-1; D not resolved. Trimming cost V 0 bases and J 8 bases, with 11 bases left between them. Germline V gives CDR1 SGHVS, CDR2 FQNEAQ. The CDR3 spans 14 residues. The CDR3 reads CASSLAAWVHEQFF. The CDR3 region has the DNA TGTGCCAGCAGCTTAGCGGCGTGGGTTCATGAGCAGTTCTTC.